This T cell receptor beta chain was sequenced for a study of T-cell memory formation after mild COVID-19. MiXCR, applied by TCRdb to the 5' RACE reads, yields one record per CDR3 protein. Counted here are approximately 150,000 distinct CDR3 sequences, 13% occurring once; the ten biggest clones make up 2.5% to 3.5%. This clonotype was detected only a few times. Trimming pared 0 bases from V and 3 bases from J, leaving 8 bases between. The CDR3 covers 15 residues. Looked up from germline, CDR1 is SGHTA and CDR2 is FQGNSA. The V gene is TRBV7-2, the J gene TRBJ1-4; D gene uncertain. The sequence came from a man aged 18 to 29 who had mild COVID-19 (a few samples of this study predate the infection). Cell type and time point are not known. The material sequenced was PBMCs or a T cell subset sorted from them (not recorded which). CDR3 sequence (DNA): TGTGCCAGCAGCTTAGCCGGGCCCGCTAATGAAAAACTGTTTTTT. It codes for CASSLAGPANEKLFF.